One and the same sample provided the 15 T cell receptor beta chains below, sequenced in a study of CD8 T cells in ankylosing spondylitis. TCRdb analysed the 5' RACE reads with MiXCR anew, one entry per CDR3 protein. The table shows 300,000 to 350,000 distinct CDR3 sequences, with under 25% occurring only once. The sequenced sample consisted of blood, either unsorted or a sorted T cell fraction (not recorded which). Source of these receptors: a female donor with ankylosing spondylitis or in good health (not recorded which).

The rearrangement joins TRBV7-2 to TRBJ1-4; no definite D call. The CDR3 covers 13 residues. Germline V CDR1 and CDR2: SGHTA, FQGNSA. V lost 4 bases and J lost 10, with 13 bases in between. CDR3 nucleotide sequence: TGTGCCAGCAGCTCCCGCTCAGCTGGAAAACTGTTTTTT. This translates into CASSSRSAGKLFF.

This clonotype was observed many times. The chain links TRBV29-1 to TRBJ2-7; a possible D gene is TRBD2 (5 bases). Germline CDR1 SQVTM, CDR2 ANQGSEA. V lost 7 bases to trimming and J lost 1 base, with 14 bases between them. This CDR3 spans 13 amino acids. The CDR3 coding sequence is TGCAGCGCCGAGGGTCCCCCTTCCTACGAGCAGTACTTC. Its protein product is CSAEGPPSYEQYF.

This clonotype was found many times. The genes are TRBV29-1 and TRBJ2-1; D might be TRBD1 (6 bases). Deletions cut 4 bases from V and 5 bases from J, with 12 bases between. In germline, CDR1 is SQVTM, CDR2 ANQGSEA. The CDR3 totals 13 residues. The CDR3: CSVAGRGDNEQFF. CDR3 in DNA: TGCAGCGTTGCCGGCAGGGGCGACAATGAGCAGTTCTTC.

This clonotype was seen repeatedly, ten times or more. The J gene is TRBJ2-1, the V gene TRBV11-2; D is possibly TRBD2 (6 bases). CDR1 and CDR2 (germline): SGHAT, FQNNGV. The CDR3 has 18 residues. V lost 3 bases and J 6 bases, leaving 24 bases between the germline ends. The CDR3, as DNA: TGTGCCAGCAGCTTCTTAGCGGTCGGATACCTAAGGGGCAATGAGCAGTTCTTC. It encodes CASSFLAVGYLRGNEQFF.

The chain recombines TRBV28 with TRBJ2-7, with D unclear. Trimming shortened V by 4 bases and J by 4 bases, and 8 bases separated the two germline ends. The germline V gene encodes CDR1 MDHEN and CDR2 SYDVKM. The CDR3 sequence is 12 residues long. CDR3 in DNA: TGTGCCAGCAGTTCAGTAAAGTACGAGCAGTACTTC. Translating gives CASSSVKYEQYF. The variable domain in full, completed from reference TRBV28 and TRBJ2-7, reads DVKVTQSSRYLVKRTGEKVFLECVQDMDHENMFWYRQDPGLGLRLIYFSYDVKMKEKGDIPEGYSVSREKKERFSLILESASTNQTSMYLCASSSVKYEQYFGPGTRLTVT.

This clonotype was counted many times. The rearrangement uses TRBV20-1 and TRBJ1-2; no definite D call. The CDR3 is 14 residues long. V dropped 5 bases and J dropped 2 bases, with 15 bases sitting between them. Germline V gene lookup returns CDR1 DFQATT and CDR2 SNEGSKA (reference sequence). The CDR3 coding sequence is TGCAGTGCTCGGGTTGGGCCGAGAAACTATGGCTACACCTTC. This sequence encodes CSARVGPRNYGYTF.

J is TRBJ1-2 and V is TRBV6-1; no firm D call. This CDR3 region has 16 residues. The germline V gene has CDR1 MNHNS and CDR2 SASEGT. V was cut by 5 bases and J by 0 bases, with 16 bases left in between. DNA of the CDR3: TGTGCCAGCAGTCGATGGGTCCGGCCCCCTAACTATGGCTACACCTTC. This codes for CASSRWVRPPNYGYTF.

This chain links TRBV2 with TRBJ2-1, with 12 bases fitting TRBD2. V lost 3 bases and J lost 3; bases outside the gene matches: 3. Germline CDR1 reads SNHLY; CDR2 reads FYNNEI. The CDR3 contains 16 residues. The DNA for the CDR3 is TGTGCCAGCAGTGATTGGACTAGCGGGGTCTACAATGAGCAGTTCTTC. Its translation is CASSDWTSGVYNEQFF. Complete variable domain (other parts from reference TRBV2 and TRBJ2-1): EPEVTQTPSHQVTQMGQEVILRCVPISNHLYFYWYRQILGQKVEFLVSFYNNEISEKSEIFDDQFSVERPDGSNFTLKIRSTKLEDSAMYFCASSDWTSGVYNEQFFGPGTRLTVL.

The V call is TRBV18, the J call TRBJ1-2; 7 bases align to TRBD1. Germline-derived CDR1 and CDR2 are KGHSH and LQKENI. The CDR3 has 12 amino acids. The junction had 6 bases not matched to a gene; V was cut back by 6 bases and J by 8 bases. CDR3 sequence (DNA): TGTGCCAGCTCTCGACAGGGTGAAGGCTACACCTTC. Amino acids: CASSRQGEGYTF.

The rearrangement links TRBV14 to TRBJ2-4; D gene unclear. With 0 bases removed from V and 6 bases from J, the gap between germline ends came to 3 bases. The CDR3 is made up of 12 amino acids. Germline CDR1 reads SGHDN; CDR2 reads FVKESK. CDR3 nucleotides: TGTGCCAGCAGCCAAGATAGAAACATTCAGTACTTC. Its translation is CASSQDRNIQYF.

This clonotype was detected a few times. The chain combines TRBV27 with TRBJ2-6; 8 bases match TRBD2. From germline, CDR1 is MNHEY and CDR2 SMNVEV (reference sequence). V shed 2 bases, J shed 4 bases, and the junction held 7 bases outside the gene matches. This CDR3 has 17 residues. The CDR3 is CASSLTGRASGANVLTF. The CDR3, as DNA: TGTGCCAGCAGTTTAACCGGGAGGGCCTCCGGGGCCAACGTCCTGACTTTC.

This clonotype was seen more than once but under ten times. V is TRBV7-9 and J is TRBJ2-6; a possible D gene is TRBD1 (5 bases). The ends were cut back, 3 bases at V and 1 base at J, with 10 bases in the middle. Looked up from germline, CDR1 is SEHNR and CDR2 is FQNEAQ (reference sequence). This CDR3 has 16 residues. CDR3: CASSLLNRSGANVLTF. Here the CDR3 DNA reads TGTGCCAGCAGCTTGCTGAACAGGTCTGGGGCCAACGTCCTGACTTTC.

The sample holds many counts of this clonotype. The rearrangement uses TRBV15 and TRBJ2-7; D possibly corresponds to TRBD2 (6 bases). The CDR3 covers 14 residues. In germline, CDR1 is LNHNV, CDR2 YYDKDF (reference sequence). V lost 5 bases, J lost 0 bases, and 11 bases lay in between. The CDR3 sequence: CATSVAASSYEQYF. CDR3 coding DNA: TGTGCCACCAGCGTAGCGGCTAGCTCCTACGAGCAGTACTTC.

The chain links TRBV7-9 to TRBJ2-3; D remains ambiguous. CDR1 is SEHNR and CDR2 is FQNEAQ in the germline V gene (reference sequence). V lost 5 bases and J 9 bases, leaving 12 bases between the germline ends. This CDR3 region has 12 residues. CDR3 loop: CASSPTRQTQYF. CDR3 nucleotide sequence: TGTGCCAGCAGCCCGACTCGGCAAACGCAGTATTTT. Drawing the rest from reference TRBV7-9 and TRBJ2-3, the complete variable domain is DTGVSQNPRHKITKRGQNVTFRCDPISEHNRLYWYRQTLGQGPEFLTYFQNEAQLEKSRLLSDRFSAERPKGSFSTLEIQRTEQGDSAMYLCASSPTRQTQYFGPGTRLTVL.

The CDR3 coding sequence is TGTGCCATCGGCCGGGGCCTAGGCGAGACCCAGTACTTC. Encoded protein: CAIGRGLGETQYF. This chain uses TRBV10-3 with TRBJ2-5, with D perhaps being TRBD1 or TRBD2 (5 bases each). Germline CDR1 reads ENHRY; CDR2 reads SYGVKD. Deletions cut 8 bases from V and 5 bases from J, with 15 bases between. The CDR3 contains 13 residues.